Below, 20 T cell receptor beta chains from the same sample are listed, as sequenced in a study of T cell repertoires in cytomegalovirus infection. TCRdb re-derived calls from the reads in MiXCR, one entry per CDR3 protein. This table has about 85,000 distinct CDR3 sequences, about half appearing once. No cognate antigen is known for these TCRs. Sequencing was performed on CD8+ T cells from cultured PBMCs, taken from culture after CMV antigen stimulation. The origin of the receptors is a human donor in good health (CMV status not recorded). Some clones in this sample may be carry-over from other donors' samples.

This clonotype was seen once. The gene calls are TRBV27 and TRBJ1-1, with 10 positions matching TRBD1. After removal of 5 bases from V and 0 bases from J, the junction contained 6 bases not matched to a gene. This CDR3 spans 16 amino acids. The germline V gene has CDR1 MNHEY and CDR2 SMNVEV (reference sequence). DNA of the CDR3: TGTGCCAGCAGTGGGCCGACAGGGGGCCTGAACACTGAAGCTTTCTTT. This encodes CASSGPTGGLNTEAFF.

The V and J genes are TRBV29-1 and TRBJ2-7; possible D gene TRBD2, 6 bases. Per germline, CDR1 SQVTM and CDR2 ANQGSEA. This CDR3 has 14 amino acids. With 5 bases removed from V and 2 bases from J, the gap between germline ends came to 16 bases. CDR3 in DNA: TGCAGCGTTATTCCCCTAGCGACTACCTACGAGCAGTACTTC. It is translated as CSVIPLATTYEQYF.

This clonotype has ten or more counts. The V call is TRBV5-6, the J call TRBJ2-7; no firm D call. The V end lost 0 bases, the J end lost 5 bases, and 15 bases lay between the germline ends. The CDR3 consists of 15 residues. Germline lookup yields CDR1 SGHDT and CDR2 YYEEEE. The CDR3 nucleotides read TGTGCCAGCAGCTTGGTAAACGGGTTCGGAAACGAGCAGTACTTC. This encodes CASSLVNGFGNEQYF.

This rearrangement joins TRBV6-2 or TRBV6-3 to TRBJ1-1, with TRBD1 matching 10 bases. V lost 6 bases to trimming and J lost 5 bases; unmatched junction nucleotides: 6. The CDR3 extends over 14 amino acids. Germline assignment: CDR1 MNHEY and CDR2 SVGEGT. CDR3 nucleotides: TGTGCCAGCAGCCCCGGACAGGGGGGGACTGAAGCTTTCTTT. Protein: CASSPGQGGTEAFF.

The genes are TRBV28 and TRBJ2-7; 8 nucleotides align to TRBD1. CDR1 is MDHEN, CDR2 SYDVKM, per germline. The ends lost 6 bases at V and 1 base at J; junction bases unmatched: 11. The CDR3 loop spans 16 amino acids. CDR3 residues: CASSPVTGGRSYEQYF. The CDR3 DNA follows: TGTGCCAGCAGCCCCGTAACAGGGGGTAGATCCTACGAGCAGTACTTC. The full variable domain, completed using reference TRBV28 and TRBJ2-7, is DVKVTQSSRYLVKRTGEKVFLECVQDMDHENMFWYRQDPGLGLRLIYFSYDVKMKEKGDIPEGYSVSREKKERFSLILESASTNQTSMYLCASSPVTGGRSYEQYFGPGTRLTVT.

In this sample, this clonotype turned up once. The V gene is TRBV7-6, the J gene TRBJ2-1; D gene ambiguous. The CDR3 is 11 residues long. Germline V CDR1 and CDR2: SGHVS, FNYEAQ. V gave up 4 bases and J gave up 8 bases, with 6 bases separating them. The DNA of the CDR3 is TGTGCCAGCAGCTCCCAGGATGAGCAGTTCTTC. Translated, it gives CASSSQDEQFF.

This clonotype was counted once. The rearrangement links TRBV6-1 to TRBJ1-5; 7 bases fit TRBD1. The CDR3 consists of 13 residues. V shed 7 bases and J 4 bases; nucleotides not matched to a gene: 4. Germline CDR1 is MNHNS and CDR2 is SASEGT. The CDR3 reads CASMGQKNQPQHF. The CDR3 DNA sequence: TGTGCCAGCATGGGACAGAAGAATCAGCCCCAGCATTTT.

The chain combines TRBV7-3 with TRBJ2-2; 12 nucleotides match TRBD1. V dropped 4 bases and J dropped 9; count of bases not matched to a gene: 9. The germline V gene encodes CDR1 SGHTA and CDR2 FQGTGA. This CDR3 is built from 16 residues. The DNA of the CDR3 is TGTGCCAGCAGCTCCCCTTCCGGGACAGGGGGCCGGGAGCTGTTTTTT. It encodes CASSSPSGTGGRELFF.

The rearrangement uses TRBV27 and TRBJ2-3; 8 bases are a match to TRBD2. CDR3 length: 16 residues. J gave up 3 bases and V 3 bases, and 8 bases lay outside the gene matches. Germline lookup yields CDR1 MNHEY and CDR2 SMNVEV (reference sequence). The chain's CDR3 is CASSFTSGIGTDTQYF. The DNA for the CDR3 is TGTGCCAGCAGTTTTACTAGCGGAATTGGGACAGATACGCAGTATTTT.

The chain employs TRBV19 and TRBJ2-7; D perhaps matches TRBD1 (6 bases). The DNA end is a closer match to TRBJ2-5, so the J assignment may be wrong. There are 14 residues in the CDR3. Germline CDR1 reads LNHDA; CDR2 reads SQIVND (reference sequence). The chain's CDR3 is CASSTPDRSETQYF. CDR3 nucleotide sequence: TGTGCCAGTAGTACCCCGGACAGAAGCGAGACCCAGTACTTC.

V usage is TRBV7-8 and J usage is TRBJ2-1; TRBD2 matches at 8 bases. V was pared by 5 bases and J by 2 bases, with 11 bases of the junction left unmatched. Germline values: CDR1 SGHVS, CDR2 FQNEAQ. The CDR3 is 17 amino acids. The chain's CDR3 is CASSLPVAGGTYNEQFF. In nucleotides, the CDR3 is TGTGCCAGCAGCCTTCCGGTGGCGGGGGGCACCTACAATGAGCAGTTCTTC.

This clonotype was recorded at least ten times. The chain recombines TRBV7-8 with TRBJ1-2; 10 bases are a match to TRBD1. The CDR3 length is 19 residues. The germline V gene has CDR1 SGHVS and CDR2 FQNEAQ. The V gene end was trimmed by 2 bases and the J gene end by 8 bases; junction bases not matched to a gene: 20. The CDR3 spells CASSLKPKYRTGGWLGYTF. The CDR3 bases are TGTGCCAGCAGCTTAAAACCCAAATACCGGACAGGGGGATGGTTGGGCTACACCTTC.

The rearrangement links TRBV11-2 to TRBJ2-7; 10 bases map to TRBD2. The CDR3 extends over 16 amino acids. Germline V CDR1 and CDR2: SGHAT, FQNNGV. With V trimmed by 5 bases and J by 3 bases, 10 bases remained unmatched. CDR3 residues: CASSRFSGGQFYEQYF. The CDR3 nucleotides read TGTGCCAGCAGCCGTTTTAGCGGGGGGCAATTCTACGAGCAGTACTTC.

This chain connects TRBV5-4 to TRBJ2-7; D may correspond to TRBD1 or TRBD2 (5 bases each). V shed 4 bases and J shed 2 bases, with 16 bases lying between them. Per germline, CDR1 SGHNT and CDR2 YYREEE (reference sequence). The CDR3 runs 15 residues. In DNA, the CDR3 is TGTGCCAGCAGCCCTTCGGGACCTCCGGCCTACGAGCAGTACTTC. This codes for CASSPSGPPAYEQYF.

In its sample, this clonotype was seen a few times. This chain uses TRBV7-4 with TRBJ1-3; maybe TRBD1 (5 bases). V dropped 4 bases and J dropped 0 bases, with 16 bases sitting between them. Germline V CDR1 and CDR2: SGHVT, SQSDAQ. CDR3 length: 17 amino acids. The CDR3 DNA sequence: TGTGCCAGCAGCTCCCGGGGGGGTTTCTCCTCTGGAAACACCATATATTTT. Translated: CASSSRGGFSSGNTIYF.

Regarding this clonotype: Mismatch with germline at one junction end may stem from a read error. The chain recombines TRBV7-9 with TRBJ2-5, with a possible D match to TRBD2 (5 bases). The V gene's germline CDR1 is SEHNR and CDR2 FQNEAQ (reference sequence). The CDR3 loop spans 14 amino acids. The CDR3 here is CASSLALRGETQYF. In nucleotides, the CDR3 is TGTGCCAGCAGCCTAGCATTGCGAGGGGAGACCCAGTACTTC.

The chain links TRBV20-1 to TRBJ2-2; the match to TRBD2 covers 9 bases. The trim removed 0 bases at V and 0 bases at J, leaving 5 bases unmatched. Germline V lookup: CDR1 DFQATT, CDR2 SNEGSKA (reference sequence). The CDR3 loop spans 17 amino acids. CDR3 in amino acids: CSARDSSGRSNTGELFF. CDR3 nucleotide sequence: TGCAGTGCTAGAGATTCAAGCGGGAGGTCGAACACCGGGGAGCTGTTTTTT.

This clonotype has a handful of counts. The genes are TRBV5-5 and TRBJ1-5, with TRBD1 as a possible D gene (5 bases). The CDR3 spans 15 residues. Germline CDR1 is SGHKS and CDR2 is YYEKEE (reference sequence). V lost 2 bases, J lost 1 base, and 10 bases lay in between. The CDR3 DNA reads TGTGCCAGCAGCTTTGAAGACAGAAGCAATCAGCCCCAGCATTTT. It is translated as CASSFEDRSNQPQHF.

This clonotype was counted at least ten times. This rearrangement joins TRBV2 to TRBJ2-7; maybe TRBD2 (6 bases). The CDR3 length is 16 residues. Trimming left V 0 bases short and J 0 bases short, with 12 bases between. Germline V CDR1 and CDR2: SNHLY, FYNNEI. CDR3 sequence reads: CASSEAGGAFSYEQYF. The CDR3, as DNA: TGTGCCAGCAGTGAAGCTGGCGGGGCTTTCTCCTACGAGCAGTACTTC.

This clonotype was counted a few times. V gene TRBV28 combines with J gene TRBJ1-5; the D is unclear. Germline V gene sequence: CDR1 MDHEN, CDR2 SYDVKM. V was trimmed by 4 bases and J by 1 base, leaving 5 bases between them. This CDR3 spans 13 amino acids. CDR3 sequence (DNA): TGTGCCAGCAGTTCGGACAGCAATCAGCCCCAGCATTTT. The encoded protein is CASSSDSNQPQHF.